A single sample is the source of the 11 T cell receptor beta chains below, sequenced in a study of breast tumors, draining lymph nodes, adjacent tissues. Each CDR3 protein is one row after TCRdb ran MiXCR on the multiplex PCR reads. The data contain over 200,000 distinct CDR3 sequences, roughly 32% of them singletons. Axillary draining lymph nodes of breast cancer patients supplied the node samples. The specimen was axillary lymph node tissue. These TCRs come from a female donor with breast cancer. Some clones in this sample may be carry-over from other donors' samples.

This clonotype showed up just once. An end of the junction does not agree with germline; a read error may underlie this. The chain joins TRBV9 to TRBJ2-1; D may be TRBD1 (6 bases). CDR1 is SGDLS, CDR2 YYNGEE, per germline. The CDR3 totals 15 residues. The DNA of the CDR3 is TGTGCCAGCAGCGTGGACCCCACAGGGAAGTATGAGCCGTTCTTC. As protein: CASSVDPTGKYEPFF.

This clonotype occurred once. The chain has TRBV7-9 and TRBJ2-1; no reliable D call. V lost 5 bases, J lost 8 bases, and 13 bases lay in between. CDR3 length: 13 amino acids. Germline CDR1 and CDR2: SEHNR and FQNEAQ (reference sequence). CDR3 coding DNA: TGTGCCAGCAGCCAAAGTGGAGTCTATGAGCAGTTCTTC. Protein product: CASSQSGVYEQFF. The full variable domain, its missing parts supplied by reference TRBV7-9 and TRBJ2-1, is DTGVSQNPRHKITKRGQNVTFRCDPISEHNRLYWYRQTLGQGPEFLTYFQNEAQLEKSRLLSDRFSAERPKGSFSTLEIQRTEQGDSAMYLCASSQSGVYEQFFGPGTRLTVL.

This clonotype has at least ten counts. The CDR3 DNA follows: TGTGCCAGCAGTTTCACACAGGGGAGGCATACGCAGTATTTT. Translated: CASSFTQGRHTQYF. The V gene is TRBV6-5, the J gene TRBJ2-3; possible D gene TRBD1, 7 bases. The CDR3 spans 14 residues. Trimming shortened V by 4 bases and J by 7 bases, and 15 bases separated the two germline ends. Per germline, CDR1 MNHEY and CDR2 SVGAGI.

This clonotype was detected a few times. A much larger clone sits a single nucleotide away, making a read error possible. The CDR3 DNA reads as TGCAGTGCTAGAGATTCCAGTGCTGCCGCGACCCAGTACTTC. Protein sequence: CSARDSSAAATQYF. V and J are TRBV20-1 and TRBJ2-5, with D unresolved. The CDR3 is made up of 14 amino acids. Germline values: CDR1 DFQATT, CDR2 SNEGSKA (reference sequence). Trimming took 0 bases from V and 7 from J, leaving 15 bases between them.

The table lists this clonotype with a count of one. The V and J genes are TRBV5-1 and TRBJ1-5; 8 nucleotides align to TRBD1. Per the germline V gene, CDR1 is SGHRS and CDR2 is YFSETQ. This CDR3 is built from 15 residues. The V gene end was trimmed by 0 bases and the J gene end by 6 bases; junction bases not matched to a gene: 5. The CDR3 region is CASSLDRGVGQPQHF. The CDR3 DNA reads TGCGCCAGCAGCTTGGACAGGGGGGTAGGTCAGCCCCAGCATTTT.

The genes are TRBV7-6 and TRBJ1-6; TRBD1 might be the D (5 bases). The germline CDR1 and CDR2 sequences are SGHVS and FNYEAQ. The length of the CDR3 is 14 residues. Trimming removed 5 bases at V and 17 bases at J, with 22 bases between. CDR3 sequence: CASSLSGSEAPFHF. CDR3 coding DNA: TGTGCCAGCAGCCTATCAGGGTCTGAAGCGCCCTTCCACTTT.

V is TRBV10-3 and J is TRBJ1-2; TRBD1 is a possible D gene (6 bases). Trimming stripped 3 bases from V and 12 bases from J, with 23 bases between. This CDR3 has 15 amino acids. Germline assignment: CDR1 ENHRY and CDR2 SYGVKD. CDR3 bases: TGTGCCATCAGTGAAACCGGGACATCACCACGGGGAAACACCTTC. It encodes CAISETGTSPRGNTF.

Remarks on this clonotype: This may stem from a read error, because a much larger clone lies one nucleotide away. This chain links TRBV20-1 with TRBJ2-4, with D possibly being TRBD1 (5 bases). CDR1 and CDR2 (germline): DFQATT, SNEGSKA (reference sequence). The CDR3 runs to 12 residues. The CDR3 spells CSAREGPNIPYF. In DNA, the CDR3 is TGCAGTGCTAGAGAGGGGCCCAACATTCCGTACTTC.

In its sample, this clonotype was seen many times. CDR3 residues: CSVASNSRVNEQFF. CDR3 coding DNA: TGCAGCGTTGCCTCGAATTCGAGGGTGAATGAGCAGTTCTTC. The chain carries TRBV29-1 and TRBJ2-1; a possible D gene is TRBD2 (5 bases). CDR1 and CDR2 (germline): SQVTM, ANQGSEA. CDR3 length: 14 residues. V lost 4 bases to trimming and J lost 7 bases, with 17 bases between them.

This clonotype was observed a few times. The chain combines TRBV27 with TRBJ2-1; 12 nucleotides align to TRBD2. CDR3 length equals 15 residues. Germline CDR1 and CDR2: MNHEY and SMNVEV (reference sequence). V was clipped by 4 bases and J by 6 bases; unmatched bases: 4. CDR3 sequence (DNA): TGTGCCAGCAGTTATCTAGCGGGAGGGGGCAATGAGCAGTTCTTC. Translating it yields CASSYLAGGGNEQFF.

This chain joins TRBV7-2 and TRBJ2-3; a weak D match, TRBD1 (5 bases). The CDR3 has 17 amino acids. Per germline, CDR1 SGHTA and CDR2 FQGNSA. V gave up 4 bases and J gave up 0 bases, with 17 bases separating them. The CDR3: CASSSTEKAGSTDTQYF. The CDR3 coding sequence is TGTGCCAGCAGCTCAACCGAAAAGGCAGGGAGCACAGATACGCAGTATTTT.